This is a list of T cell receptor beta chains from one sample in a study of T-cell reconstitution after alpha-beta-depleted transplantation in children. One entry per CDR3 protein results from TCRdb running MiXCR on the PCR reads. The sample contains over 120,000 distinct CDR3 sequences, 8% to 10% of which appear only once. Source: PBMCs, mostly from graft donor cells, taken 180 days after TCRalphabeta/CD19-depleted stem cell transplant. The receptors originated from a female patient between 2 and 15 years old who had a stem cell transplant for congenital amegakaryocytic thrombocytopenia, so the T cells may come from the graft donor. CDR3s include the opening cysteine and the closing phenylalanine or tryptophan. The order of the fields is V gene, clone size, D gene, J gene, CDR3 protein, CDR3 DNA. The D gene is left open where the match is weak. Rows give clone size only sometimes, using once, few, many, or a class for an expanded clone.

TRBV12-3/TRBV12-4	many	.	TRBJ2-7	CASSLALVAGPYEQYF	TGTGCCAGCAGTTTAGCGCTCGTCGCAGGCCCGTACGAGCAGTACTTC
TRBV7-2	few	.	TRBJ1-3	CASSKISGPGLNTIYF	TGTGCCAGCAGCAAAATATCGGGGCCGGGATTAAACACCATATATTTT
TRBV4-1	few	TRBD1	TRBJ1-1	CASSQMTGGSMNTEAFF	TGCGCCAGCAGCCAAATGACAGGGGGCTCTATGAACACTGAAGCTTTCTTT
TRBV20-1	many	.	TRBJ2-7	CSARDRGGPYEQYF	TGCAGTGCTAGGGACCGCGGAGGTCCCTACGAGCAGTACTTC
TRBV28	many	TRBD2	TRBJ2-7	CASRPWAGGPYEQYF	TGTGCCAGCAGGCCCTGGGCGGGAGGCCCCTACGAGCAGTACTTC
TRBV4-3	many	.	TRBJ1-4	CASSQDHRPRGEKLFF	TGCGCCAGCAGCCAGGACCACAGGCCTCGGGGTGAAAAACTGTTTTTT
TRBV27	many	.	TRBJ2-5	CASNPIGEETQYF	TGTGCCAGCAACCCCATCGGGGAAGAGACCCAGTACTTC
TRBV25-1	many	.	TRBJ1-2	CASSEFGGYGYTF	TGTGCCAGCAGTGAATTTGGAGGCTATGGCTACACCTTC
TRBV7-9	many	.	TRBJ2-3	CASSPTGVSQYF	TGTGCCAGCAGCCCTACGGGAGTCTCGCAGTATTTT
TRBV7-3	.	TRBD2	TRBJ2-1	CASSLASGTYNEQFF	TGTGCCAGCAGCTTGGCTAGCGGGACGTACAATGAGCAGTTCTTC
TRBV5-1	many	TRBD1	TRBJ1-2	CASSLGQGPDGYTF	TGCGCCAGCAGCTTGGGACAGGGTCCGGATGGCTACACCTTC
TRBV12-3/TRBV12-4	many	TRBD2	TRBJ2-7	CASSFPASGSYEQYF	TGTGCCAGCAGTTTTCCGGCTAGCGGGAGCTACGAGCAGTACTTC
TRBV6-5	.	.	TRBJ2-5	CASSYAGLQETQYF	TGTGCCAGCAGTTACGCGGGGCTCCAAGAGACCCAGTACTTC
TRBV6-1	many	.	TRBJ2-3	CASSVGVAADTQYF	TGTGCCAGCAGTGTGGGAGTTGCGGCAGATACGCAGTATTTT
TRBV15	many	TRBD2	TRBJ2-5	CATSRDLAGGETQYF	TGTGCCACCAGCAGAGATTTAGCGGGGGGAGAGACCCAGTACTTC
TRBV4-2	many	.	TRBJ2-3	CASSQDGRRDTQYF	TGTGCCAGCAGCCAAGATGGGCGTCGAGATACGCAGTATTTT
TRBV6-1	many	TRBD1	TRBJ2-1	CASKWDRGYNEQFF	TGTGCCAGCAAGTGGGACAGGGGCTACAATGAGCAGTTCTTC
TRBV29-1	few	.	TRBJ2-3	CSVTLTDTQYF	TGCAGCGTTACCCTCACAGATACGCAGTATTTT
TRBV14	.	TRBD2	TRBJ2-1	CASSQVGLAGGRYNEQFF	TGTGCCAGCAGCCAAGTTGGACTAGCGGGAGGACGATACAATGAGCAGTTCTTC
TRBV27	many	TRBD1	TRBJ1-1	CASTRTGHRTEAFF	TGTGCCAGCACCAGGACAGGGCATAGGACTGAAGCTTTCTTT
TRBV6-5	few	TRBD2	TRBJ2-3	CATHRGGTQYF	TGTGCCACACACCGGGGGGGTACGCAGTATTTT
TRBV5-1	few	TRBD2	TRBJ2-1	CASSGVLAGGLVNEQFF	TGCGCCAGCAGCGGAGTATTAGCGGGGGGGCTCGTTAATGAGCAGTTCTTC
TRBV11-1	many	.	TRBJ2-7	CASSWGRGYEQYF	TGTGCCAGCAGCTGGGGCAGGGGCTACGAGCAGTACTTC
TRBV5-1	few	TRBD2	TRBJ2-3	CASSFNAGGPLDTQYF	TGCGCCAGCAGCTTTAATGCGGGAGGGCCGTTGGATACGCAGTATTTT
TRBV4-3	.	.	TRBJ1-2	CASSQEAGFLDGYTF	TGCGCCAGCAGCCAAGAGGCGGGGTTTCTGGATGGCTACACCTTC
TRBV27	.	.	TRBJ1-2	CASSLFEGWGGYTF	TGTGCCAGCAGTTTATTCGAGGGGTGGGGAGGCTACACCTTC
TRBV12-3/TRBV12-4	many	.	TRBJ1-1	CASSLPWNTEAFF	TGTGCCAGCAGTTTGCCTTGGAACACTGAAGCTTTCTTT
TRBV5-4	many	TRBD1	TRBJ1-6	CASSPYAGQNNSPLHF	TGTGCCAGCAGCCCCTATGCGGGACAGAATAATTCACCCCTCCACTTT
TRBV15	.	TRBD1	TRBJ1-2	CATSWKGAGGYTF	TGTGCCACCAGCTGGAAGGGGGCCGGTGGCTACACCTTC
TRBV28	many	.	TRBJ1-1	CASSLHGTDNTEAFF	TGTGCCAGCAGTTTACACGGGACGGACAACACTGAAGCTTTCTTT
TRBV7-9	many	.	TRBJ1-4	CASSPLEKLFF	TGTGCCAGCAGCCCCCTTGAAAAACTGTTTTTT
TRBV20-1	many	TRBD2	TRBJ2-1	CSARVGTSGRAWYNEQFF	TGCAGTGCTAGAGTGGGAACTAGCGGGAGGGCCTGGTACAATGAGCAGTTCTTC
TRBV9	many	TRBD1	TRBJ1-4	CASSVQGGNEKLFF	TGTGCCAGCAGCGTCCAGGGGGGGAATGAAAAACTGTTTTTT
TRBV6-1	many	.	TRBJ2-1	CASSEGPAAYNEQFF	TGTGCCAGCAGTGAAGGGCCAGCGGCATACAATGAGCAGTTCTTC
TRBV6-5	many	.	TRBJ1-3	CASKKSARGSSGNTIYF	TGTGCCAGTAAAAAGTCCGCCCGGGGGTCCTCTGGAAACACCATATATTTT
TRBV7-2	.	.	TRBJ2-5	CASSIRTGPPETQYF	TGTGCCAGCAGCATTAGGACGGGGCCGCCAGAGACCCAGTACTTC
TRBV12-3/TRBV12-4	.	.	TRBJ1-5	CASSPRYGDGRNQPQHF	TGTGCCAGCAGCCCGAGGTATGGGGATGGGCGCAATCAGCCCCAGCATTTT
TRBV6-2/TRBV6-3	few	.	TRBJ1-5	CASSATGPSLSSNQPQHF	TGTGCCAGCAGTGCTACCGGGCCGAGCTTATCAAGCAATCAGCCCCAGCATTTT
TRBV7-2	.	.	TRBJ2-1	CASSLNAGHEQFF	TGTGCCAGCAGCTTAAACGCGGGACACGAGCAGTTCTTC
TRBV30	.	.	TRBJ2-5	CAWETGETQYF	TGTGCCTGGGAGACGGGAGAGACCCAGTACTTC
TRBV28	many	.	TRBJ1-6	CASARASGNGGKSPLHF	TGTGCCAGCGCCAGGGCCTCAGGGAATGGTGGGAAATCACCCCTCCACTTT
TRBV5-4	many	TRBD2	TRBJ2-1	CASSIPTSGVNNEQFF	TGTGCCAGCAGCATACCTACTAGCGGGGTAAACAATGAGCAGTTCTTC
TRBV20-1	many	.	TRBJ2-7	CSASSEWSSYEQYF	TGCAGTGCTAGTTCGGAGTGGAGCTCCTACGAGCAGTACTTC
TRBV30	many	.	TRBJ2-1	CAWSVLGGGNNEQFF	TGTGCCTGGAGTGTATTAGGGGGAGGAAACAATGAGCAGTTCTTC
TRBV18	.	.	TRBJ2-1	CASSPRLDGTPNEQFF	TGTGCCAGCTCACCACGATTGGACGGGACACCCAATGAGCAGTTCTTC
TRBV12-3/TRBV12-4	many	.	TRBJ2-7	CASRQGREQYF	TGTGCCAGCAGGCAGGGACGCGAGCAGTACTTC
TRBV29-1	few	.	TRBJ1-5	CSVGDRQPQHF	TGCAGCGTCGGGGATCGTCAGCCCCAGCATTTT
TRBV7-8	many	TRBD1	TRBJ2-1	CASMTTGPSKAYNEQFF	TGTGCCAGCATGACGACAGGGCCCAGCAAGGCCTACAATGAGCAGTTCTTC
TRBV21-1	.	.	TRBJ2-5	CASSKVGGCVQYF	TGTGCCAGCAGCAAAGTGGGGGGGTGCGTCCAGTACTTC
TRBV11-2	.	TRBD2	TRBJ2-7	CASSSLGPSGRAFSYEQYF	TGTGCCAGCAGCTCTCTGGGGCCTAGCGGGAGGGCCTTCTCCTACGAGCAGTACTTC